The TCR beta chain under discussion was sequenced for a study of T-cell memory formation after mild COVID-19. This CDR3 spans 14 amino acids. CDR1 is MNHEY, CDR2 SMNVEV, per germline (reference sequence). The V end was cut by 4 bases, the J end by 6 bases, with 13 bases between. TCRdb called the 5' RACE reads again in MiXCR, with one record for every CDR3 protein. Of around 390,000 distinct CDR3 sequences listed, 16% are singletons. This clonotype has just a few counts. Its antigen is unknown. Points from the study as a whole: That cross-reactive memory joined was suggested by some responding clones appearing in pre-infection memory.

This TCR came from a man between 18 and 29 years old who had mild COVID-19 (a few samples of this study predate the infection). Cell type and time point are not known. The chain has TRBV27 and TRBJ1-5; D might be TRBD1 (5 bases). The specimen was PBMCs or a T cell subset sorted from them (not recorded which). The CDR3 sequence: CASSSWGDGQPQHF. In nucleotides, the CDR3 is TGTGCCAGCAGTTCATGGGGGGATGGTCAGCCCCAGCATTTT.